This TCR beta chain was sequenced for a study of shared clonotypes between healthy human individuals. The wider study: Donors had three CD4 naive, three CD4 memory, two CD8 naive and one CD8 memory plate apiece.

TCRdb's copy holds only in-frame clones and misses some; the assay was immunoSEQ multiplex PCR. The repertoire includes 2 million to 2.5 million clones, around 95% of them detected once, and about 0.13% sits in the top ten. Germline values: CDR1 SNHLY, CDR2 FYNNEI. V lost 0 bases to trimming and J lost 2 bases, with 5 bases between them. This CDR3 region has 14 residues. Study-level points and caveats: Clonotype sharing among donors, it was expected, would be affected by sequencing depth.

The donors were all Caucasian adults (living in Nashville, Tennessee). Details on this clone: Antigen: not known.

The sample consisted of naive CD4+ T cells sorted from blood. Subset specified: CD45RA+ positively selected. This TCR came from a man younger than 30 in good health. The J gene is TRBJ1-3, the V gene TRBV2; D uncertain. The CDR3 region has the DNA TGTGCCAGCAGTGAAGCTGTGGCTGGAAACACCATATATTTT. Residues: CASSEAVAGNTIYF.